Sequencing of this TCR beta chain was carried out in a study of T cells in narcolepsy. Study at large: Enrolled donors included narcolepsy type 1 or type 2 patients and healthy controls.

Comments on this clone: The antigen is undetermined.

Whole-study results and caveats: Autoreactive HCRT-specific and TRIB2-specific clonotypes were marked in same-patient CSF-versus-blood CD4+ comparisons. Some memory CD4+ repertoires had no autoreactive clone sequences. Blood of same and different patients, but not healthy controls, reportedly held recurring autoreactive clonotypes.

V gave up 6 bases and J gave up 1 base, with 7 bases separating them. This CDR3 comprises 13 residues. Germline V gives CDR1 MNHNS, CDR2 SASEGT. Data came from immunoSEQ multiplex PCR; TCRdb stores just in-frame clones and leaves some out. The sample shows about 34,000 clones, roughly 80% of them seen only once. This receptor was taken from a human donor with narcolepsy. The sequenced material came from CD45RA- memory CD4+ T cells from PBMCs. This chain uses TRBV6-1 with TRBJ2-1, with TRBD1 as a possible D gene (5 bases). The CDR3 spells CASRQDSYNEQFF. As DNA, the CDR3 is TGTGCCAGCAGACAGGATTCCTACAATGAGCAGTTCTTC.